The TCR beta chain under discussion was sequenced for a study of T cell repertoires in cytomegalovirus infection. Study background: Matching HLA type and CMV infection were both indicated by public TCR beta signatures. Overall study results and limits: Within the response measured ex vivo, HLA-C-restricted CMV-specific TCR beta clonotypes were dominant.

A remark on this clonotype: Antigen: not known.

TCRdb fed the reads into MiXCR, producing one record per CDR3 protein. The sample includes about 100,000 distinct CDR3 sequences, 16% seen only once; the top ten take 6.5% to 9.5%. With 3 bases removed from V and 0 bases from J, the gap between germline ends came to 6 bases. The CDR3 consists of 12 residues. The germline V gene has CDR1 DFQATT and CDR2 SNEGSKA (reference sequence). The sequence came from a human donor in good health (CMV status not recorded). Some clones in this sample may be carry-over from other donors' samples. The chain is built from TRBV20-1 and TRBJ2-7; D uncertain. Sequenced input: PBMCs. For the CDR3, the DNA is TGCAGTGCTAGCACAGACTCCTACGAGCAGTACTTC. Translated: CSASTDSYEQYF.